These 6 T cell receptor beta chains originate from one sample sequenced in a study of siplizumab effects on memory and regulatory T cells. The assay was immunoSEQ multiplex PCR, and TCRdb's table has in-frame clones only and misses some. This table holds roughly 56,000 clones, 95% to 98% found once. The source material was naive CD8+ T cells sorted from blood. The origin of the receptors is a human donor in good health.

This chain connects TRBV9 to TRBJ1-1; no clear D gene. Deletions cut 4 bases from V and 1 base from J, with 8 bases between. The CDR3 extends over 13 amino acids. The germline V gene has CDR1 SGDLS and CDR2 YYNGEE. The CDR3 DNA sequence: TGTGCCAGCAGCCCCCCTGGGAACACTGAAGCTTTCTTT. Translating gives CASSPPGNTEAFF. Drawing the rest from reference TRBV9 and TRBJ1-1, the complete variable domain is DSGVTQTPKHLITATGQRVTLRCSPRSGDLSVYWYQQSLDQGLQFLIQYYNGEERAKGNILERFSAQQFPDLHSELNLSSLELGDSALYFCASSPPGNTEAFFGQGTRLTVV.

The gene calls are TRBV4-2 and TRBJ1-5; possible D gene TRBD1, 6 bases. V gave up 0 bases and J gave up 5 bases, with 11 bases separating them. This CDR3 comprises 15 residues. The germline CDR1 and CDR2 sequences are LGHNA and YNFKEQ. For the CDR3, the DNA is TGTGCCAGCAGCCAAGATCCAGGGGCCGATCAGCCCCAGCATTTT. Translation: CASSQDPGADQPQHF.

The CDR3 DNA reads TGTGCCAGCAGCCCGGACAGGGCCGGAAACACCATATATTTT. It encodes CASSPDRAGNTIYF. The chain recombines TRBV6-6 with TRBJ1-3, with TRBD1 matching 8 bases. Germline values: CDR1 MNHNY, CDR2 SVGAGI (reference sequence). CDR3 length: 14 residues. J lost 4 bases, V lost 6 bases, and 5 bases had no gene match.

This clone was picked up one time. The V and J genes are TRBV6-1 and TRBJ2-1; a possible D gene is TRBD2 (6 bases). The V end lost 4 bases, the J end lost 7 bases, and 17 bases lay between the germline ends. The CDR3 sequence is 15 residues long. Germline CDR1 is MNHNS and CDR2 is SASEGT. CDR3 sequence: CASSAYRRALNEQFF. CDR3 sequence (DNA): TGTGCCAGCAGTGCGTACAGGAGGGCCTTGAATGAGCAGTTCTTC.

The rearrangement uses TRBV7-9 and TRBJ2-6; D not certain. The CDR3 is 16 residues long. Trimming took off 0 bases at V and 1 base at J, with 7 bases between the two ends. The germline CDR1 and CDR2 sequences are SEHNR and FQNEAQ (reference sequence). The CDR3 nucleotides are TGTGCCAGCAGCTTAGCCCCCGGTTCTGGGGCCAACGTCCTGACTTTC. It encodes CASSLAPGSGANVLTF.

This sequence joins TRBV10-1 and TRBJ2-7; 8 nucleotides agree with TRBD2. The CDR3 runs 15 residues. After removal of 4 bases from V and 0 bases from J, the junction contained 5 bases not matched to a gene. Germline V gene data show CDR1 as WNHNN and CDR2 as SYGVQD (reference sequence). CDR3 DNA sequence: TGCGCCAGCAGTGTACGGGAGGGCCTCTCCTACGAGCAGTACTTC. Its translation is CASSVREGLSYEQYF.